This T cell receptor beta chain was recovered during a study of cytomegalovirus exposure and HLA in healthy donors. A word on this clone: Its antigen is currently unknown.

Study results and caveats: Rarity marked most TCR sequences, yet some public TCRs occurred in many donors.

Primers: 60 Vbeta forward and 13 Jbeta reverse. The repertoire was sequenced with immunoSEQ multiplex PCR; TCRdb's copy has only in-frame clones and lacks some. The sample totals about 46,000 clones. The germline V gene encodes CDR1 LNHNV and CDR2 YYDKDF (reference sequence). This CDR3 contains 17 residues. V was clipped by 1 base and J by 4 bases; unmatched bases: 9. This rearrangement joins TRBV15 to TRBJ2-2; 7 bases map to TRBD1. Sequencing used PBMCs. The TCR sequence derives from a middle-aged woman in good health and CMV-seronegative. The CDR3 here is CATSRATTGSGTGELFF. The CDR3, as DNA: TGTGCCACCAGCAGAGCCACGACAGGGTCTGGCACCGGGGAGCTGTTTTTT.